This T cell receptor beta chain stems from a study of STAT5B mutations in CD4+ large granular lymphocyte leukemia. General study findings and limits: Of heterogeneous patient samples, only 6 CD4-sorted ones were compared for clonality.

On this clone: Its matching antigen is unknown.

Either unselected PBMC or bead-purified CD4+, CD4+CD8+, CD57+ or CD56+ cells were sequenced. Sequencing was at survey level. The method was immunoSEQ multiplex PCR; TCRdb's version includes in-frame clones alone and lacks a portion of them. Among more than 6,000 clones listed, just under 75% were seen once. Sample: PBMCs. This TCR was sampled from a woman in her seventies with CD4+ T-cell large granular lymphocyte leukemia.

CDR3 protein: CSARGTSGNTDTQYF. CDR3 in DNA: TGCAGCGCTCGAGGGACTAGCGGAAACACAGATACGCAGTATTTT. V gene TRBV29-1 combines with J gene TRBJ2-3; 11 nucleotides agree with TRBD2. Germline CDR1 and CDR2: SQVTM and ANQGSEA. The length of the CDR3 is 15 residues. Trimming removed 7 bases from V and 2 bases from J; junction bases left unmatched: 8.